This entry is about one TCR beta chain. With 60 Vbeta and 13 Jbeta primers, the PCR was carried out. Only in-frame clones appear in the TCRdb table, and some are missing; sequencing was by immunoSEQ multiplex PCR. The sample includes approximately 110,000 clones, approximately 84% of them seen just once. The data were taken from a study of cytomegalovirus exposure and HLA in healthy donors. CDR1 is LNHDA, CDR2 SQIVND, per germline (reference sequence). This CDR3 spans 16 amino acids. With 2 bases clipped from V and 4 bases from J, the junction kept 7 bases outside the gene matches. The sequence was obtained from a man aged 50-60 years in good health and CMV-seronegative. The J gene is TRBJ1-1, the V gene TRBV19, with 10 bases lining up with TRBD1. Input material: PBMCs. The CDR3 DNA reads TGTGCCAGTAGTATAATCAGGGACAGGGGTTCCACTGAAGCTTTCTTT. Its protein product is CASSIIRDRGSTEAFF.